A selection of T cell receptor beta chains follows, all from one sample in a study of blood T cell repertoires in COVID-19. This table comes from immunoSEQ multiplex PCR, and its TCRdb copy is limited to in-frame clones, with some not included. The sample holds some 150,000 clones, roughly 89% seen once. Sequenced material: peripheral blood. The receptors stem from a woman aged 45-65 years with acute or convalescent COVID-19. Each CDR3 is given with its conserved first and last residue. D genes are given only for firm matches. Size is omitted from some rows. Given values are once, few, many or a class for expanded clones.

V gene	D gene	clone size	J gene	CDR3 DNA	CDR3 protein
TRBV2	NA	NA	TRBJ2-7	TGTGCCAGCGAAGACAGGAGCTCCTACGAGCAGTACTTC	CASEDRSSYEQYF
TRBV25-1	TRBD1	NA	TRBJ1-1	TGTGCCAGCAGCTTCAGGGGGCGCGGCACTGAAGCTTTCTTT	CASSFRGRGTEAFF
TRBV19	TRBD1	NA	TRBJ1-5	TGTGCCAGTAGTATGTCGGACAGGGTTCATCAGCCCCAGCATTTT	CASSMSDRVHQPQHF
TRBV5-8	TRBD1	NA	TRBJ1-2	TGTGCCAGCAGCTTCGGACAGGGTGATGGCTACACCTTC	CASSFGQGDGYTF
TRBV7-9	TRBD1	NA	TRBJ1-1	TGTGCCAGCAGCGACGGACAGGTCAGTACTGAAGCTTTCTTT	CASSDGQVSTEAFF
TRBV11-2	TRBD2	NA	TRBJ2-1	TGTGCCAGCAGCTTAGAATTCCGCGGGGGGGCTCGGAATGAGCAGTTCTTC	CASSLEFRGGARNEQFF
TRBV9	NA	NA	TRBJ2-7	TGTGCCAGCAGTACTCTTCCAGGGGCTGCCTACGAGCAGTACTTC	CASSTLPGAAYEQYF
TRBV19	NA	NA	TRBJ2-6	TGTGCCAGTAGCCAGGCAGGTACTGGGGCCAACGTCCTGACTTTC	CASSQAGTGANVLTF
TRBV9	TRBD2	NA	TRBJ2-7	TGTGCCAGCAGCGTAGGTGGAGCGGGAGGGGAATACGAGCAGTACTTC	CASSVGGAGGEYEQYF
TRBV9	NA	NA	TRBJ2-2	TGTGCCAGCAGCGGACAGATTTCCGGGGAGCTGTTTTTT	CASSGQISGELFF
TRBV6-5	TRBD1	NA	TRBJ2-2	TGTGCCAGCAGCCCCGGGACAGGAAACACCGGGGAGCTGTTTTTT	CASSPGTGNTGELFF
TRBV11-2	NA	NA	TRBJ1-2	TGTGCCAGCACGAAATCCGAGTATGGCTACACCTTC	CASTKSEYGYTF
TRBV2	NA	NA	TRBJ2-7	TGTGCCAGCAGGAGCGGGGACAGGCAATCCTACGAGCAGTACTTC	CASRSGDRQSYEQYF
TRBV6-5	NA	NA	TRBJ2-5	TGTGCCAGCAGTTACCTTCGCAGGCCGGAGACCCAGTACTTC	CASSYLRRPETQYF
TRBV14	TRBD2	NA	TRBJ2-3	TGTGCCAGCAGCCAAGGTCTAGCGGGGGGGCTAACGCATACGCAGTATTTT	CASSQGLAGGLTHTQYF
TRBV18	NA	NA	TRBJ2-3	TGTGCCAGCTCACCAAGCCCCGGGGATACGCAGTATTTT	CASSPSPGDTQYF
TRBV11-2	TRBD1	NA	TRBJ1-1	TGTGCCAGCAGCTTATTCAGGGGGCAGGACACTGAAGCTTTCTTT	CASSLFRGQDTEAFF
TRBV10-2	TRBD1	NA	TRBJ2-7	TGCGCCGCCCGTGTGGACAGGGCAACCTACGAGCAGTACTTC	CAARVDRATYEQYF
TRBV24-1	NA	NA	TRBJ1-2	TGTGCCACCAGTGATACTCAGGGGTGGGACTATGGCTACACCTTC	CATSDTQGWDYGYTF
TRBV7-3	NA	NA	TRBJ1-5	TGTGCCGGCCCACTGGAAGGGGGAAATCAGCCCCAGCATTTT	CAGPLEGGNQPQHF
TRBV6-2/TRBV6-3	NA	NA	TRBJ2-7	TGTGCCAGCAGTTGGGGATCCCTCAGGGGAGAGCAGTACTTC	CASSWGSLRGEQYF
TRBV5-6	NA	once	TRBJ1-1	TGTGCCAGCAGCTTCGGGAACACTGAAGCTTTCTTT	CASSFGNTEAFF
TRBV6-5	NA	few	TRBJ1-6	TGTGCCAGCACCTCGGGGGGGTCACCCCTCCACTTT	CASTSGGSPLHF
TRBV7-5	NA	NA	TRBJ1-6	TGTGTCAGAAGCTTCAGGTATGACTCACCCCTCCACTTT	CVRSFRYDSPLHF
TRBV27	TRBD2	NA	TRBJ2-3	TGTGCCAGCAGTTCAAAGACTAGCGGGGATCGCACAGATACGCAGTATTTT	CASSSKTSGDRTDTQYF
TRBV6-5	TRBD2	NA	TRBJ2-5	TGTGCCACGACTAGCGGGGGGGCCGGAGAGACCCAGTACTTC	CATTSGGAGETQYF
TRBV6-6	NA	once	TRBJ1-5	TGTGCCAGCAACACACAGGGTAACAATCAGCCCCAGCATTTT	CASNTQGNNQPQHF
TRBV18	NA	NA	TRBJ1-1	TGTGCCAGCGGACAACAGAACACTGAAGCTTTCTTT	CASGQQNTEAFF
TRBV4-1	NA	NA	TRBJ1-3	TGCGCCAGCAGCCCGCTTCCCCAGGGGTTCCCTGGAAACACCATATATTTT	CASSPLPQGFPGNTIYF
TRBV6-2/TRBV6-3	NA	NA	TRBJ1-4	TGTGCCAGCAGTTCGAGCAGGGGAATCCCTACTAATGAAAAACTGTTTTTT	CASSSSRGIPTNEKLFF
TRBV7-2	NA	NA	TRBJ2-7	TGTGCCAGCAGCACCCGACTAAACGAGCAGTACTTC	CASSTRLNEQYF
TRBV29-1	NA	once	TRBJ2-2	TGCAGCGTGCTTCCGGGGACCGGGGAGCTGTTTTTT	CSVLPGTGELFF
TRBV5-1	TRBD1	NA	TRBJ1-2	TGCGCCAGCAGCCCCGGGACAGGGGACTATGGCTACACCTTC	CASSPGTGDYGYTF
TRBV2	NA	NA	TRBJ1-6	TGTGCCAGCAGCTCCTCGAGGCTCCCCGATTATAATTCACCCCTCCACTTT	CASSSSRLPDYNSPLHF
TRBV9	TRBD2	NA	TRBJ2-3	TGTGCCAGCAGCGTAGCCCCTCTAGCGGGATCAGATACGCAGTATTTT	CASSVAPLAGSDTQYF
TRBV12-3/TRBV12-4	TRBD1	few	TRBJ1-2	TGTGCCAGCAGTTTAGGGTTAGGGGGCGGCTACACCTTC	CASSLGLGGGYTF
TRBV12-5	TRBD2	NA	TRBJ2-3	TGTGCTAGTGGTTTGGGACTAGCGGGAGTGTTTACAGATACGCAGTATTTT	CASGLGLAGVFTDTQYF
TRBV30	TRBD1	NA	TRBJ1-1	TGTGCCTGGGGACAGGGGAACACTGAAGCTTTCTTT	CAWGQGNTEAFF
TRBV30	TRBD1	NA	TRBJ2-2	TGTGCCTGGAGAACCCTCGGGACAGGGGAGGGGGAGCTGTTTTTT	CAWRTLGTGEGELFF
TRBV12-3/TRBV12-4	TRBD1	NA	TRBJ1-1	TGTGCCAGCAGGGGACAGGGGGGAACTGAAGCTTTCTTT	CASRGQGGTEAFF
TRBV29-1	NA	NA	TRBJ1-4	TGCAGCGTTCGGGTTGCAACTAATGAAAAACTGTTTTTT	CSVRVATNEKLFF
TRBV24-1	TRBD1	NA	TRBJ1-5	TGTGCCACCAGTGATTCCTCGGGACAGGGATTCAATCAGCCCCAGCATTTT	CATSDSSGQGFNQPQHF
TRBV19	TRBD1	many	TRBJ1-5	TGTGCCAGTAGTATAAACAGGGGATTAAATCAGCCCCAGCATTTT	CASSINRGLNQPQHF
TRBV7-9	NA	NA	TRBJ2-6	TGTGCCAGTCCAGGGGTAGGGGCCAACGTCCTGACTTTC	CASPGVGANVLTF
TRBV5-1	TRBD1	NA	TRBJ1-4	TGCGCCAGCAGCTTGGTCACAACAGGGGGAGCAGAAAAACTGTTTTTT	CASSLVTTGGAEKLFF
TRBV5-1	TRBD2	NA	TRBJ2-7	TGCGCCAGCAGCTTGGGACTAGCGGGAGTCGAGCAGTACTTC	CASSLGLAGVEQYF
TRBV12-3/TRBV12-4	NA	NA	TRBJ2-2	TGTGCCAGCAGTCCGATCGTGCGCGGGGAGCTGTTTTTT	CASSPIVRGELFF
TRBV24-1	TRBD1	NA	TRBJ1-2	TGTGCCACCAGTGATTCTAATGACAGGGCTGGCTACACCTTC	CATSDSNDRAGYTF
TRBV30	NA	NA	TRBJ1-5	TGTGCCTGGAGCCCGGGAGTCTATAGCAATCAGCCCCAGCATTTT	CAWSPGVYSNQPQHF
TRBV21-1	NA	NA	TRBJ1-5	TGTGCCAGCAGCATATGGGAGGAATTGAGTCAGCCCCAGCATTTT	CASSIWEELSQPQHF
TRBV3-1/TRBV3-2	TRBD2	NA	TRBJ2-1	TGTGCCAGCAGCCCAGCGGGAGGGGCCTACAATGAGCAGTTCTTC	CASSPAGGAYNEQFF